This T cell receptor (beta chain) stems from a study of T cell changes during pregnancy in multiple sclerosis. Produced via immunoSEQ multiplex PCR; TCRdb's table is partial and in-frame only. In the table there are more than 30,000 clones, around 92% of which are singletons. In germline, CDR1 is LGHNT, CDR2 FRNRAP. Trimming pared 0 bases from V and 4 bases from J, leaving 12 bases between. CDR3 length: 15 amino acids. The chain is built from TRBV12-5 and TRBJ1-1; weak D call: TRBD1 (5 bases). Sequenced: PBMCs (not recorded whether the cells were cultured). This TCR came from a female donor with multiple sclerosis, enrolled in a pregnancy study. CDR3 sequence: CASGLVLIGGTEAFF. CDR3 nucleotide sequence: TGTGCTAGTGGTTTGGTACTAATCGGGGGCACTGAAGCTTTCTTT.